This TCR beta chain derives from a study of T cell responses to AZD1222 COVID-19 vaccine. Clones were sequenced by immunoSEQ multiplex PCR, and TCRdb holds only the in-frame ones, with some missing. Counted here are about 140,000 clones, approximately 90% occurring once; the ten biggest clones make up roughly 1.5%. The CDR3 loop spans 16 amino acids. After removal of 1 base from V and 3 bases from J, the junction contained 9 bases not matched to a gene. Per the germline V gene, CDR1 is SGDLS and CDR2 is YYNGEE. The sequence derives from an adult who received the AZD1222 COVID-19 vaccine. Sequencing used peripheral blood, obtained 28 days after the second AZD1222 dose. The rearrangement joins TRBV9 to TRBJ2-7, with TRBD1 matching over 8 bases. In nucleotides, the CDR3 is TGTGCCAGCAGCGTATTCGGGCAGGGGGCCTTCTACGAGCAGTACTTC. Protein sequence: CASSVFGQGAFYEQYF.